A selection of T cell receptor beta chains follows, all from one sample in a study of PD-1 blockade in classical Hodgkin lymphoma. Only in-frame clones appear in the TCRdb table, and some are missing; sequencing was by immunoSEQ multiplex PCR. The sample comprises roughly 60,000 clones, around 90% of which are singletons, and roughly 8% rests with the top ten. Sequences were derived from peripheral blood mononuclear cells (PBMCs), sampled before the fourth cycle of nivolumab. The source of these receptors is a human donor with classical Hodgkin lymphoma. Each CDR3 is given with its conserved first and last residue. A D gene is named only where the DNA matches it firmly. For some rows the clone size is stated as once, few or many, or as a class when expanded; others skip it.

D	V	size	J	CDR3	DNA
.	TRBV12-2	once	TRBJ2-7	CASRSTSGRAYESSFEQYF	TGTGCAAGTCGCTCGACTAGCGGGAGGGCCTATGAGTCGTCTTTCGAGCAGTACTTC
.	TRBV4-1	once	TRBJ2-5	CASSQKAPGFQETQYF	TGCGCCAGCAGCCAAAAGGCCCCAGGCTTCCAAGAGACCCAGTACTTC
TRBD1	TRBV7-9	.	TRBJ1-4	CASSLRQGYGEKLFF	TGTGCCAGCAGCTTGAGACAGGGGTATGGTGAAAAACTGTTTTTT
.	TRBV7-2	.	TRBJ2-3	CASSLGGLRTDTQYF	TGTGCCAGCAGCCTAGGGGGACTGCGCACAGATACGCAGTATTTT
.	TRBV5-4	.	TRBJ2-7	CASSSTTSSYEQYF	TGTGCCAGCAGCTCCACGACTAGCTCCTACGAGCAGTACTTC
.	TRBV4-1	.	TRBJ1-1	CASSQLIGTNTEAFF	TGCGCCAGCAGCCAATTGATAGGGACGAACACTGAAGCTTTCTTT
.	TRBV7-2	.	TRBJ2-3	CASSRIDTQYF	TGTGCCAGCAGCCGAATAGATACGCAGTATTTT
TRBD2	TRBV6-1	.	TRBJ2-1	CASSGGRAGVYNEQFF	TGTGCCAGCAGTGGGGGTAGAGCGGGGGTATACAATGAGCAGTTCTTC
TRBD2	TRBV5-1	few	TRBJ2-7	CASSLAGTNPYEQYF	TGCGCCAGCAGCTTGGCCGGGACTAACCCCTACGAGCAGTACTTC
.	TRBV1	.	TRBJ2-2	CTSSHQWGTGVTGELFF	TGCACCAGCAGCCATCAGTGGGGGACAGGGGTCACCGGGGAGCTGTTTTTT
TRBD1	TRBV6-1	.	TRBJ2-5	CASSLTGVETQYF	TGTGCCAGCAGTTTGACAGGGGTAGAGACCCAGTACTTC
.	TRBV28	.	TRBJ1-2	CASRKLGPYGYTF	TGTGCCAGCAGAAAGTTAGGGCCCTATGGCTACACCTTC
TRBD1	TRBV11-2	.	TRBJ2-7	CASSLGRGQGRYEQYF	TGTGCCAGCAGCTTAGGTAGGGGACAGGGGAGGTACGAGCAGTACTTC
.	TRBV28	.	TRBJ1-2	CASSGGNYGYTF	TGTGCCAGCAGTGGGGGAAACTATGGCTACACCTTC
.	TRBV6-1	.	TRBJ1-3	CASRRAGNTIYF	TGTGCCAGCCGCAGGGCTGGAAACACCATATATTTT
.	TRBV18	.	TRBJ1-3	CASSPGRGSLTSGNTIYF	TGTGCCAGCTCACCGGGTCGTGGGAGTCTTACTTCTGGAAACACCATATATTTT
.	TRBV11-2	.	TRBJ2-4	CASSLGQAKNIQYF	TGTGCCAGCAGCCTGGGACAAGCCAAAAACATTCAGTACTTC
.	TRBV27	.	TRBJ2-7	CASSLSIVYEQYF	TGTGCCAGCAGTTTAAGTATCGTATACGAGCAGTACTTC
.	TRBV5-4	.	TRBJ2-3	CASSRRETGTDTQYF	TGTGCCAGCAGCCGCCGGGAGACCGGCACAGATACGCAGTATTTT
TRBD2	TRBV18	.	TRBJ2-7	CASSPASGAYEQYF	TGTGCCAGCTCACCGGCTAGCGGAGCCTACGAGCAGTACTTC
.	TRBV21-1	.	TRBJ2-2	CASSNKGGGYTGELFF	TGTGCCAGCAGCAACAAGGGAGGGGGATACACCGGGGAGCTGTTTTTT
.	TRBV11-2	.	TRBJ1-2	CASSLGGGYGYTF	TGTGCCAGCAGCTTGGGGGGCGGCTATGGCTACACCTTC
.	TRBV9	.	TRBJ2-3	CASSFLGGRLTDTQYF	TGTGCCAGCAGCTTCCTGGGGGGGCGCCTCACAGATACGCAGTATTTT
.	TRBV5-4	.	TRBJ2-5	CASSYQGFETQYF	TGTGCCAGCAGCTATCAGGGGTTCGAGACCCAGTACTTC
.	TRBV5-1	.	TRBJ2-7	CASSPGIPYEQYF	TGCGCCAGCAGCCCCGGGATACCCTACGAGCAGTACTTC
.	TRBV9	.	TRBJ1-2	CASSVDLQLGGYTF	TGTGCCAGCAGCGTAGATTTACAGCTGGGTGGCTACACCTTC
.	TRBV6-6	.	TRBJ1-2	CASRHHTTGHYGYTF	TGTGCCAGCAGACACCACACGACAGGCCACTATGGCTACACCTTC
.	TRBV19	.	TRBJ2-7	CARIPANWSYEQYF	TGTGCCAGGATACCTGCGAATTGGTCCTACGAGCAGTACTTC
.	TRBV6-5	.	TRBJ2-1	CASSARTDYNEQFF	TGTGCCAGCAGTGCCAGGACTGACTACAATGAGCAGTTCTTC
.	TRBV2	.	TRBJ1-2	CASGQKLYGYTF	TGTGCCAGCGGGCAGAAGCTATATGGCTACACCTTC
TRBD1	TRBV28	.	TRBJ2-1	CASSHHGTGSNEQFF	TGTGCCAGCAGCCACCACGGGACAGGGTCCAATGAGCAGTTCTTC
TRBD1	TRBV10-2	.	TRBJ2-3	CASNGQGADTQYF	TGCGCCAGCAACGGACAGGGAGCAGATACGCAGTATTTT
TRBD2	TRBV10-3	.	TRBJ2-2	CAISTAGGPGGELFF	TGTGCCATCAGTACTGCGGGGGGACCAGGCGGGGAGCTGTTTTTT
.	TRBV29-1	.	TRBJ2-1	CSVEQALGNEQFF	TGCAGCGTTGAACAAGCGTTGGGTAATGAGCAGTTCTTC
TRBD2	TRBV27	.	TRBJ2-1	CASSPRLADNEQFF	TGTGCCAGCAGCCCAAGACTAGCGGATAATGAGCAGTTCTTC
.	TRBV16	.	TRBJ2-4	CASSPSYQVSANIQYF	TGTGCCAGCAGCCCATCCTATCAGGTGTCCGCGAACATTCAGTACTTC
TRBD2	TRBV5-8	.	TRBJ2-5	CASRAGLAVRAETQYF	TGTGCCAGCAGGGCGGGACTAGCGGTCAGGGCTGAGACCCAGTACTTC
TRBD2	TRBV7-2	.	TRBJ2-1	CASSTKLAGVVEQFF	TGTGCCAGCAGCACAAAACTAGCGGGAGTTGTTGAGCAGTTCTTC
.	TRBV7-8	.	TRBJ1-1	CASSFGARGTEAFF	TGTGCCAGCAGCTTCGGGGCGCGGGGCACTGAAGCTTTCTTT
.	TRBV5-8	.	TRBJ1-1	CASAYRASTEAFF	TGTGCCAGCGCTTACCGGGCTTCCACTGAAGCTTTCTTT
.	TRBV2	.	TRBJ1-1	CASKFVRHLMNTEAFF	TGTGCCAGCAAGTTCGTCAGACACCTTATGAACACTGAAGCTTTCTTT
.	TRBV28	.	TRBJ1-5	CASSWGQPQHF	TGTGCCAGCAGTTGGGGACAGCCCCAGCATTTT
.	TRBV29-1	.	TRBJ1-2	CSVDRDGYYGYTF	TGCAGCGTTGATAGGGACGGGTACTATGGCTACACCTTC
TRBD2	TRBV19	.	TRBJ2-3	CASRHQGSGADTQYF	TGTGCCAGTAGGCATCAGGGCAGCGGGGCAGATACGCAGTATTTT
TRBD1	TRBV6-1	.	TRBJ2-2	CASTFGTGNTGELFF	TGTGCCAGCACCTTTGGGACAGGGAACACCGGGGAGCTGTTTTTT
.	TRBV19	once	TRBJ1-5	CASKSGTAEGQPQHF	TGTGCCAGTAAATCTGGGACGGCGGAGGGTCAGCCCCAGCATTTT
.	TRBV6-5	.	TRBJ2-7	CASSYPSGEQYF	TGTGCCAGCAGTTACCCTTCGGGCGAGCAGTACTTC
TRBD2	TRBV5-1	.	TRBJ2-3	CASTLSGGGRDTQYF	TGCGCCAGCACCCTTAGCGGGGGGGGCCGAGATACGCAGTATTTT
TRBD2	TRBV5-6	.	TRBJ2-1	CASSGGTSGRRNEQFF	TGTGCCAGCAGCGGGGGGACTAGCGGGAGACGTAATGAGCAGTTCTTC
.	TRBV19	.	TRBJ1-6	CASSTDSSYNSPLHF	TGTGCCAGTAGTACCGATAGCTCCTATAATTCACCCCTCCACTTT
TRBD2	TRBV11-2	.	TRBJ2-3	CASSLAAGGLATDTQYF	TGTGCCAGCAGCTTAGCGGCGGGGGGCCTCGCCACAGATACGCAGTATTTT
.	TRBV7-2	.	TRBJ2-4	CASRHFRFAAKNIQYF	TGTGCCAGCAGGCACTTCCGTTTTGCAGCCAAAAACATTCAGTACTTC
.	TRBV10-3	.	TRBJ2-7	CAISESPGTGYEQYF	TGTGCCATCAGTGAGTCCCCCGGGACCGGATACGAGCAGTACTTC
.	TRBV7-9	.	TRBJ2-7	CASSLGQIPYEQYF	TGTGCCAGCAGCTTAGGACAGATACCCTACGAGCAGTACTTC